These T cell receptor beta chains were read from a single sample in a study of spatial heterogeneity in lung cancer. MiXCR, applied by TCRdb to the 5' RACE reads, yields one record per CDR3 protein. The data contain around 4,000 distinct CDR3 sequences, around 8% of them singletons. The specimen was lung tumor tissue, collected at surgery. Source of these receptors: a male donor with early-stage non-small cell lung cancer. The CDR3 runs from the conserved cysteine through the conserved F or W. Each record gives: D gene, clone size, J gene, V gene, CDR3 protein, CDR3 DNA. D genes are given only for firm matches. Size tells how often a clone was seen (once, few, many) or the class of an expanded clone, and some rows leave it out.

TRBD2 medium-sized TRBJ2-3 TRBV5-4 CASSLGLAEGTQYF TGTGCCAGCAGCTTGGGGCTAGCGGAGGGGACGCAGTATTTT
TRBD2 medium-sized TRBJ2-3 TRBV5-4 CASSLLAGVSDTQYF TGTGCCAGCAGCTTGTTAGCGGGAGTATCAGATACGCAGTATTTT
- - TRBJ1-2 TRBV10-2 CASSSTSAGYGYTF TGCGCCAGCAGCTCTACCTCAGCAGGGTATGGCTACACCTTC
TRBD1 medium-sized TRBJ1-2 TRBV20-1 CSASVTGGGGYTF TGCAGTGCTAGTGTAACAGGGGGAGGAGGCTACACCTTC
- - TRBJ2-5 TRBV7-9 CASSQGIFQETQYF TGTGCCAGCAGCCAAGGGATTTTTCAAGAGACCCAGTACTTC
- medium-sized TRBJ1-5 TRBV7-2 CASSLKGIQPQHF TGTGCCAGCAGCTTAAAAGGGATTCAGCCCCAGCATTTT
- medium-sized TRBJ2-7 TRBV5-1 CASSLAGRSSYEQYF TGCGCCAGCAGCTTGGCAGGCAGAAGCTCCTACGAGCAGTACTTC
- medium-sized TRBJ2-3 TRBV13 CASSARPSYPSTDTQYF TGTGCCAGCAGCGCTAGGCCCTCTTACCCTAGCACAGATACGCAGTATTTT
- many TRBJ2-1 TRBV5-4 CASSPYSGTLYNEQFF TGTGCCAGCAGCCCATACTCCGGGACTCTCTACAATGAGCAGTTCTTC
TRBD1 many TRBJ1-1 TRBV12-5 CASGLETGAGAFF TGTGCTAGTGGTTTGGAGACAGGGGCGGGAGCTTTCTTT
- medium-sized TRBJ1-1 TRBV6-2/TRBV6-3 CASSSLGGAWNTEAFF TGTGCCAGCAGTTCATTGGGGGGGGCCTGGAACACTGAAGCTTTCTTT
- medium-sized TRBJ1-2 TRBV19 CASSSWDTINYGYTF TGTGCCAGTAGTTCCTGGGACACCATAAACTATGGCTACACCTTC
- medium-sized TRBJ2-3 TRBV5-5 CASSSQGPTDTQYF TGTGCCAGCAGCTCACAGGGACCCACAGATACGCAGTATTTT
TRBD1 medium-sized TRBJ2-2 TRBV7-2 CASSFRGQISGELFF TGTGCCAGCAGCTTCAGGGGGCAAATCAGCGGGGAGCTGTTTTTT
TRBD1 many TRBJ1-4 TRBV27 CASTITGAWRNEKLFF TGTGCCAGCACCATTACAGGGGCTTGGCGTAATGAAAAACTGTTTTTT
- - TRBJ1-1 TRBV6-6 CASTDGGFGTEAFF TGTGCCAGCACCGACGGGGGGTTCGGCACTGAAGCTTTCTTT
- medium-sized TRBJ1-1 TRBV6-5 CASRKVAGDTEAFF TGTGCCAGCAGAAAGGTCGCGGGGGACACTGAAGCTTTCTTT
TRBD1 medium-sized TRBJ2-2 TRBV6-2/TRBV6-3 CASSAGTGRWTGELFF TGTGCCAGCAGTGCCGGGACAGGGAGGTGGACCGGGGAGCTGTTTTTT
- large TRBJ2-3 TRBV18 CASSQGGPDTQYF TGTGCCAGCTCACAAGGAGGTCCAGATACGCAGTATTTT
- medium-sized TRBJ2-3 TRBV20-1 CSARDPLGATDTQYF TGCAGTGCTAGAGACCCCCTGGGTGCAACAGATACGCAGTATTTT
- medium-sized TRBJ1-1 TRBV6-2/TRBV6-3 CASRVQGNTEAFF TGTGCCAGCAGGGTCCAGGGGAACACTGAAGCTTTCTTT
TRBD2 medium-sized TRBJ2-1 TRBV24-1 CATSDSRTSGNEQFF TGTGCCACCAGTGATTCAAGGACTAGCGGCAATGAGCAGTTCTTC
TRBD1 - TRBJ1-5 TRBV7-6 CASSTGGDQPQHF TGTGCCAGCAGCACAGGGGGGGATCAGCCCCAGCATTTT
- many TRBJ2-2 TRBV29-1 CSSILTEGTGELFF TGCAGCAGTATTCTGACGGAGGGGACCGGGGAGCTGTTTTTT
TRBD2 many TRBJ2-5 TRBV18 CASSPSGEETQYF TGTGCCAGCTCACCGAGCGGGGAAGAGACCCAGTACTTC
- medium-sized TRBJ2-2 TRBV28 CASTLGGTANTGELFF TGTGCCAGCACCCTCGGAGGGACTGCGAACACCGGGGAGCTGTTTTTT
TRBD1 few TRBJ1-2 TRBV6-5 CASSYPFGQGDYGYTF TGTGCCAGCAGTTACCCTTTCGGACAGGGAGACTATGGCTACACCTTC
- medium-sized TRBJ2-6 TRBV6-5 CASRLGGSGANVLTF TGTGCCAGCAGACTAGGGGGTTCTGGGGCCAACGTCCTGACTTTC
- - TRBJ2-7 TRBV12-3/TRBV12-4 CASSERVRYEQYF TGTGCCAGCAGTGAGCGGGTCCGGTACGAGCAGTACTTC
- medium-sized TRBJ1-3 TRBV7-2 CASSLRMGGTIYF TGTGCCAGCAGCTTAAGGATGGGGGGCACCATATATTTT
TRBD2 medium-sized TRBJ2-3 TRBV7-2 CASSLKRDTDTQYF TGTGCCAGCAGCCTAAAGCGGGACACAGATACGCAGTATTTT
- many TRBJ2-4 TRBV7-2 CASSLGEGGIQYF TGTGCCAGCAGCTTAGGAGAAGGGGGCATTCAGTACTTC
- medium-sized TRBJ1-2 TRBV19 CASSIGAVVGGYTF TGTGCCAGTAGTATAGGCGCGGTAGTCGGTGGCTACACCTTC
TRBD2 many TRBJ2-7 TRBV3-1 CASSHPGLAGGGSYEQYF TGTGCCAGCAGCCACCCGGGACTAGCGGGGGGAGGGTCCTACGAGCAGTACTTC
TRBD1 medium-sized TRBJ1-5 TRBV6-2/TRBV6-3 CASSRTGVRNQPQHF TGTGCCAGCAGTCGGACAGGGGTACGCAATCAGCCCCAGCATTTT
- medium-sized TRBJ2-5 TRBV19 CASSPRQKEETQYF TGTGCCAGTAGCCCCAGACAGAAAGAAGAGACCCAGTACTTC
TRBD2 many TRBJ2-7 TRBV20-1 CSALGTSGRALPYEQYF TGCAGTGCTCTAGGGACTAGCGGGAGGGCCCTCCCTTACGAGCAGTACTTC
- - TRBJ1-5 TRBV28 CASSPDTHQPQHF TGTGCCAGCAGCCCCGACACCCACCAGCCCCAGCATTTT
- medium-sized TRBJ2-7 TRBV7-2 CASSGRASAYEQYF TGTGCCAGCAGCGGGCGGGCCAGCGCATACGAGCAGTACTTC
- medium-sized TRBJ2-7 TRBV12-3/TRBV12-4 CASSSSPRAGSSYEQYF TGTGCCAGCAGCTCATCCCCTCGGGCAGGGAGCTCCTACGAGCAGTACTTC
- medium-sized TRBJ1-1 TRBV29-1 CSVREGGAFF TGCAGCGTTCGCGAGGGGGGAGCTTTCTTT
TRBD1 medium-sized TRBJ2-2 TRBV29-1 CSCGQAANTGELFF TGCAGCTGTGGACAGGCCGCGAACACCGGGGAGCTGTTTTTT
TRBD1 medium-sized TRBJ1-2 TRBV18 CASSPEGQGLRGGYTF TGTGCCAGCTCACCGGAAGGACAGGGGCTAAGAGGTGGCTACACCTTC
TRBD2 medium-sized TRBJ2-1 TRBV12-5 CASGAGTSSWQFF TGTGCTAGTGGTGCGGGGACTAGCAGTTGGCAGTTCTTC
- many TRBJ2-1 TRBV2 CASQRASSYNEQFF TGTGCCAGCCAGCGGGCTAGCTCCTACAATGAGCAGTTCTTC
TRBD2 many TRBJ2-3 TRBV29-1 CSVALAGGTDTQYF TGCAGCGTTGCGCTAGCGGGGGGAACAGATACGCAGTATTTT
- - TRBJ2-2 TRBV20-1 CSAPGTYAGELFF TGCAGTGCTCCTGGGACCTACGCCGGGGAGCTGTTTTTT
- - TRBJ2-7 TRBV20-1 CSARAPDRKPYEQYF TGCAGTGCTAGAGCCCCTGACAGGAAACCATACGAGCAGTACTTC
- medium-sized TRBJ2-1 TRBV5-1 CASSEALASYNEQFF TGCGCCAGCAGCGAGGCGCTAGCGTCTTACAATGAGCAGTTCTTC
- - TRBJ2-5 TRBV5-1 CASSPDSGETQYF TGCGCCAGCAGCCCGGACAGTGGGGAGACCCAGTACTTC
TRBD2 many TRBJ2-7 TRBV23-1 CALSGGTYEQYF TGCGCCCTCAGCGGGGGAACCTACGAGCAGTACTTC
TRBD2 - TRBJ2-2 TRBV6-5 CASSLLAGGGTGELFF TGTGCCAGCAGTTTGCTAGCGGGAGGTGGGACCGGGGAGCTGTTTTTT
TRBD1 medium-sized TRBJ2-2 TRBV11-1 CASSSDRANTGELFF TGTGCCAGCAGCTCCGACAGGGCGAACACCGGGGAGCTGTTTTTT
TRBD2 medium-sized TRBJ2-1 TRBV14 CASSVTLAGGSEQFF TGTGCCAGCAGCGTGACACTAGCGGGCGGTTCTGAGCAGTTCTTC
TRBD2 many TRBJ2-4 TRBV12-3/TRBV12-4 CASSLAPSGGLLSNIQYF TGTGCCAGCAGTTTAGCGCCTAGCGGGGGGCTTCTGTCGAACATTCAGTACTTC